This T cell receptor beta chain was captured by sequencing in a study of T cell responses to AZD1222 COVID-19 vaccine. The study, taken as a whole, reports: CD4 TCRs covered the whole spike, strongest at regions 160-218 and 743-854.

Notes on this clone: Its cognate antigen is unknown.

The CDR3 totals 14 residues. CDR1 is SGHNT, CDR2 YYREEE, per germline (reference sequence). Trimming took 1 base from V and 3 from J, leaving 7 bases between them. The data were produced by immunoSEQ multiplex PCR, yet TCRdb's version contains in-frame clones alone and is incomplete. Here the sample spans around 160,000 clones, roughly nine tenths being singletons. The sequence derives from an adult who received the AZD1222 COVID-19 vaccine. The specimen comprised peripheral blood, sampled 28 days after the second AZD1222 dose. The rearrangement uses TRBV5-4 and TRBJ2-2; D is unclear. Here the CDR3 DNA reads TGTGCCAGCAGCTTGAGCCAGTACACCGGGGAGCTGTTTTTT. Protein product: CASSLSQYTGELFF.